Presented here are 19 T cell receptor beta chains from one specimen sequenced in a study of blood T cell repertoires in COVID-19. Sequenced by immunoSEQ multiplex PCR; TCRdb stores in-frame clones only, minus some. Counted here are some 73,000 clones, 80% to 85% occurring once; the ten biggest clones make up 25% to 30%. Sample: peripheral blood. These receptors came from a human donor in a cohort sampled during active COVID-19.

V is TRBV5-8 and J is TRBJ1-1; 8 bases map to TRBD1. Germline V lookup: CDR1 SGHTS, CDR2 YDEGEE. Unmatched junction bases numbered 2, after V lost 1 base and J lost 0 bases. This CDR3 is built from 15 residues. CDR3 residues: CASSLRGQVNTEAFF. In DNA, the CDR3 is TGTGCCAGCAGCTTGAGGGGACAGGTGAACACTGAAGCTTTCTTT.

This chain joins TRBV5-5 and TRBJ2-5; possible D gene TRBD1, 5 bases. CDR3 length equals 16 residues. CDR1 and CDR2 (germline): SGHKS, YYEKEE (reference sequence). Trimming removed 0 bases from V and 1 base from J, with 13 bases in between. The CDR3: CASSLGPQGAQETQYF. CDR3 coding DNA: TGTGCCAGCAGCTTGGGACCGCAGGGCGCCCAAGAGACCCAGTACTTC. The full variable domain, in which reference TRBV5-5 and TRBJ2-5 provide the parts outside the CDR3, is DAGVTQSPTHLIKTRGQQVTLRCSPISGHKSVSWYQQVLGQGPQFIFQYYEKEERGRGNFPDRFSARQFPNYSSELNVNALLLGDSALYLCASSLGPQGAQETQYFGPGTRLLVL.

The J gene is TRBJ1-4, the V gene TRBV12-3 or TRBV12-4, with D perhaps matching TRBD1 (6 bases). The CDR3 runs to 13 residues. With 6 bases removed from V and 6 bases from J, the gap between germline ends came to 11 bases. The CDR3: CASRQGGDEKLFF. Written as DNA, the CDR3 is TGTGCCAGCAGACAGGGCGGTGATGAAAAACTGTTTTTT.

The CDR3 sequence is CASSPKTGRWGPDTQYF. For the CDR3, the DNA is TGTGCCAGTAGTCCTAAGACAGGGCGATGGGGACCAGATACGCAGTATTTT. The chain links TRBV19 to TRBJ2-3, with TRBD1 matching over 7 bases. Per germline, CDR1 LNHDA and CDR2 SQIVND (reference sequence). The ends lost 5 bases at V and 4 bases at J; junction bases unmatched: 15. The CDR3 runs 17 residues. The whole variable domain, remainder taken from reference TRBV19 and TRBJ2-3, is DGGITQSPKYLFRKEGQNVTLSCEQNLNHDAMYWYRQDPGQGLRLIYYSQIVNDFQKGDIAEGYSVSREKKESFPLTVTSAQKNPTAFYLCASSPKTGRWGPDTQYFGPGTRLTVL.

This clone was counted between two and nine times. The chain has TRBV4-1 and TRBJ2-2, with D maybe TRBD2 (7 bases). Trimming left V 0 bases short and J 6 bases short, with 20 bases between. Germline values: CDR1 MGHRA, CDR2 YSYEKL. The CDR3 covers 18 residues. The CDR3, as DNA: TGCGCCAGCAGCCAAGAGTCTGGGGGGGCAAGTTTCTCCGGGGAGCTGTTTTTT. As protein: CASSQESGGASFSGELFF.

The V gene is TRBV3-1 (or the pseudogene TRBV3-2), the J gene TRBJ2-3, with 7 bases aligning to TRBD2. CDR3 length: 17 amino acids. J lost 1 base, V lost 5 bases, and 12 bases had no gene match. Germline V lookup: CDR1 LGHDT, CDR2 YNNKEL (reference sequence). CDR3 in DNA: TGTGCCAGCAGCTGGGAAGGGGCGGGGGACCGCACAGATACGCAGTATTTT. Translating it yields CASSWEGAGDRTDTQYF.

V gene TRBV19 combines with J gene TRBJ1-4; D ambiguous. The germline gives CDR1 LNHDA, CDR2 SQIVND (reference sequence). This CDR3 comprises 14 residues. Trimming took off 6 bases at V and 6 bases at J, with 14 bases between the two ends. CDR3 sequence (DNA): TGTGCCAGTAGCAAAGCGGGGTTGGATGAAAAACTGTTTTTT. It is translated as CASSKAGLDEKLFF.

The chain couples TRBV11-2 to TRBJ1-2, with 9 bases matching TRBD1. This CDR3 contains 14 residues. The V segment lost 2 bases and the J segment 3 bases; nucleotides outside the gene matches: 1. Germline CDR1 reads SGHAT; CDR2 reads FQNNGV. CDR3 amino acids: CASSLTGGYYGYTF. CDR3 coding DNA: TGTGCCAGCAGCTTAACAGGGGGCTACTATGGCTACACCTTC. Based on the CDR3 plus reference TRBV11-2 and TRBJ1-2, the full variable domain is EAGVAQSPRYKIIEKRQSVAFWCNPISGHATLYWYQQILGQGPKLLIQFQNNGVVDDSQLPKDRFSAERLKGVDSTLKIQPAKLEDSAVYLCASSLTGGYYGYTFGSGTRLTVV.

The J gene is TRBJ2-5, the V gene TRBV9; D might be TRBD2 (7 bases). V lost 2 bases, J lost 4 bases, and 18 bases lay in between. Germline V gene sequence: CDR1 SGDLS, CDR2 YYNGEE. There are 16 residues in the CDR3. CDR3 bases: TGTGCCAGCAGCGTTCGATCCGGGGGGCGTCGAGAGACCCAGTACTTC. Amino acids: CASSVRSGGRRETQYF. Using reference TRBV9 and TRBJ2-5 for the parts outside the CDR3, the full variable domain is DSGVTQTPKHLITATGQRVTLRCSPRSGDLSVYWYQQSLDQGLQFLIQYYNGEERAKGNILERFSAQQFPDLHSELNLSSLELGDSALYFCASSVRSGGRRETQYFGPGTRLLVL.

V and J are TRBV7-9 and TRBJ2-7, with 10 bases identical to TRBD2. Germline-derived CDR1 and CDR2 are SEHNR and FQNEAQ (reference sequence). J lost 12 bases, V lost 8 bases, and 10 bases had no gene match. There are 12 residues in the CDR3. The CDR3 DNA reads as TGTGCCAGCGAGCGGGGGGGCGCCGCGCTGTACTTC. Encoded protein: CASERGGAALYF.

This rearrangement joins TRBV5-1 to TRBJ2-2; 9 bases match TRBD1. This CDR3 region has 16 residues. Germline V gives CDR1 SGHRS, CDR2 YFSETQ. Germline trimming cut 5 bases from V and 5 bases from J; bases unmatched to any gene: 10. The CDR3 is CASSRDRAFGTGELFF. CDR3 sequence (DNA): TGCGCCAGCAGTCGGGACAGGGCTTTTGGGACCGGGGAGCTGTTTTTT.

The chain uses TRBV2 and TRBJ1-1, with TRBD1 as a possible D gene (5 bases). The CDR3 covers 11 residues. V lost 7 bases and J 7 bases, leaving 10 bases between the germline ends. CDR1 is SNHLY, CDR2 FYNNEI, per germline. DNA for the CDR3: TGTGCCAGCAATGGGGGGAATGAAGCTTTCTTT. Residues: CASNGGNEAFF. Drawing the rest from reference TRBV2 and TRBJ1-1, the complete variable domain is EPEVTQTPSHQVTQMGQEVILRCVPISNHLYFYWYRQILGQKVEFLVSFYNNEISEKSEIFDDQFSVERPDGSNFTLKIRSTKLEDSAMYFCASNGGNEAFFGQGTRLTVV.

V and J are TRBV5-5 and TRBJ1-2; D is possibly TRBD1 (5 bases). Germline assignment: CDR1 SGHKS and CDR2 YYEKEE (reference sequence). V was clipped by 0 bases and J by 5 bases, with 14 bases between them. The CDR3 has 15 residues. Written as DNA, the CDR3 is TGTGCCAGCAGCTTGGAAGGGGCTGGGTGGTATGGCTACACCTTC. Its protein product is CASSLEGAGWYGYTF.

This clone came up once. V is TRBV29-1 and J is TRBJ1-2; TRBD1 aligns across 9 bases. CDR3 length: 11 residues. The V gene's germline CDR1 is SQVTM and CDR2 ANQGSEA. The CDR3: CTGQGIDGYTF. CDR3 nucleotides: TGCACCGGACAGGGGATCGATGGCTACACCTTC.

This chain joins TRBV7-9 and TRBJ2-5; a possible D gene is TRBD1 (6 bases). The CDR3 loop spans 15 amino acids. From germline, CDR1 is SEHNR and CDR2 FQNEAQ (reference sequence). V was trimmed by 8 bases and J by 7 bases, leaving 23 bases between them. The CDR3 protein is CASDLGHEGLGTQYF. The CDR3 DNA follows: TGTGCCAGCGACCTGGGACATGAAGGTCTAGGGACCCAGTACTTC.

The V call is TRBV11-3, the J call TRBJ1-5; no clear D gene. This CDR3 comprises 13 residues. V was clipped by 1 base and J by 5 bases, with 6 bases between them. Germline-derived CDR1 and CDR2 are SGHNT and YENEEA. The CDR3 region is CASSLVPDQPQHF. DNA for the CDR3: TGTGCCAGCAGCTTAGTTCCAGATCAGCCCCAGCATTTT.

The rearrangement links TRBV19 to TRBJ2-7; D might be TRBD2 (5 bases). This CDR3 has 13 residues. Trimming removed 3 bases at V and 2 bases at J, with 8 bases between. Per germline, CDR1 LNHDA and CDR2 SQIVND (reference sequence). The CDR3 sequence is CASSIGVAYEQYF. Here the CDR3 DNA reads TGTGCCAGTAGTATCGGGGTAGCCTACGAGCAGTACTTC. Full variable domain (remainder filled in from reference TRBV19 and TRBJ2-7): DGGITQSPKYLFRKEGQNVTLSCEQNLNHDAMYWYRQDPGQGLRLIYYSQIVNDFQKGDIAEGYSVSREKKESFPLTVTSAQKNPTAFYLCASSIGVAYEQYFGPGTRLTVT.

In DNA form, the CDR3 reads TGTGCCAGCAGCGTCAGCGGGGGGGCCTCCGGGGAGCTGTTTTTT. Translated, it gives CASSVSGGASGELFF. The chain carries TRBV9 and TRBJ2-2; 10 positions agree with TRBD2. The CDR3 sequence is 15 residues long. Trimming at V came to 2 bases and at J to 6 bases, leaving 4 bases not matched to a gene. CDR1 and CDR2 (germline): SGDLS, YYNGEE.

CDR3: CATSPDRSYEQYF. The CDR3 bases are TGTGCCACTTCCCCAGACAGATCCTACGAGCAGTACTTC. The chain has TRBV3-1 (or the pseudogene TRBV3-2) and TRBJ2-7; a weak D match, TRBD1 (5 bases). Deletions cut 10 bases from V and 1 base from J, with 14 bases between. The CDR3 is 13 amino acids. Germline V lookup: CDR1 LGHDT, CDR2 YNNKEL (reference sequence).